The rows below give T cell receptor beta chains drawn from one sample of a study of cytomegalovirus exposure and HLA in healthy donors. The repertoire was sequenced with immunoSEQ multiplex PCR; TCRdb's copy has only in-frame clones and lacks some. The top ten clones hold 0.67% of a sample with 90,000 to 130,000 clones, roughly 95% of them seen once. What was sequenced was PBMCs. The source is a woman aged 18-29 years in good health and CMV-seronegative. Each CDR3 is given with its conserved first and last residue. Each record gives: J gene, clone size, D gene, V gene, CDR3 protein, CDR3 DNA. The D gene is left open where the match is weak. Clone size is not always given. Where it is, it says once, few, many or a class for expanded clones.

J: TRBJ2-1; size: .; D: TRBD2; V: TRBV27; CDR3: CASSLDIIRLAGAQGEQFF; DNA: TGTGCCAGCAGTTTAGATATAATCCGACTAGCGGGGGCTCAGGGTGAGCAGTTCTTC
J: TRBJ2-7; size: .; D: .; V: TRBV6-6; CDR3: CASSSGAYEQYF; DNA: TGTGCCAGCAGTTCGGGGGCCTACGAGCAGTACTTC
J: TRBJ2-1; size: .; D: .; V: TRBV5-1; CDR3: CASSLRQADNEQFF; DNA: TGCGCCAGCAGCTTGAGGCAGGCCGACAATGAGCAGTTCTTC
J: TRBJ1-1; size: .; D: TRBD1; V: TRBV18; CDR3: CASYPGTGGEAFF; DNA: TGTGCCAGCTACCCGGGGACAGGGGGGGAAGCTTTCTTT
J: TRBJ1-2; size: .; D: TRBD1; V: TRBV4-1; CDR3: CASSQAGTGSNYGYTF; DNA: TGCGCCAGCAGCCAAGCCGGGACAGGATCTAACTATGGCTACACCTTC
J: TRBJ2-3; size: .; D: TRBD1; V: TRBV19; CDR3: CASSIWTGSSRVTQYF; DNA: TGTGCCAGTAGTATATGGACAGGGAGTTCTCGAGTTACGCAGTATTTT
J: TRBJ1-6; size: .; D: .; V: TRBV28; CDR3: CASSPPSSPLHF; DNA: TGTGCCAGCAGTCCCCCCAGTTCACCCCTCCACTTT
J: TRBJ2-2; size: .; D: TRBD2; V: TRBV7-8; CDR3: CASSLGGGFPNTGELFF; DNA: TGTGCCAGCAGCTTAGGGGGAGGGTTCCCAAACACCGGGGAGCTGTTTTTT
J: TRBJ2-1; size: .; D: .; V: TRBV19; CDR3: CASSRTGSYNEQFF; DNA: TGTGCCAGTAGTCGTACAGGGTCCTACAATGAGCAGTTCTTC
J: TRBJ1-1; size: once; D: .; V: TRBV27; CDR3: CASIIVRGWNTEAFF; DNA: TGTGCCAGCATCATTGTCAGGGGCTGGAACACTGAAGCTTTCTTT
J: TRBJ1-6; size: few; D: TRBD1; V: TRBV2; CDR3: CASSEAGQGNSPLHF; DNA: TGTGCCAGCAGTGAGGCAGGACAGGGAAATTCACCCCTCCACTTT
J: TRBJ1-4; size: .; D: TRBD1; V: TRBV5-1; CDR3: CASSSGQVGGDGEKLFF; DNA: TGCGCCAGCAGCTCCGGACAGGTCGGGGGGGACGGTGAAAAACTGTTTTTT
J: TRBJ2-7; size: .; D: TRBD1; V: TRBV6-1; CDR3: CASSSRQGPYEQYF; DNA: TGTGCCAGCAGTTCCCGACAGGGTCCCTACGAGCAGTACTTC
J: TRBJ2-3; size: once; D: TRBD1; V: TRBV4-1; CDR3: CANSRGQPDTQYF; DNA: TGCGCCAACAGCCGGGGACAGCCAGATACGCAGTATTTT
J: TRBJ1-4; size: .; D: .; V: TRBV5-6; CDR3: CASSPGFNEKLFF; DNA: TGTGCCAGCAGCCCGGGGTTTAATGAAAAACTGTTTTTT
J: TRBJ2-1; size: .; D: .; V: TRBV7-9; CDR3: CASSADYNEQFF; DNA: TGTGCCAGCAGCGCAGACTACAATGAGCAGTTCTTC
J: TRBJ2-3; size: .; D: .; V: TRBV7-9; CDR3: CASSMGGGGDTQYF; DNA: TGTGCCAGCAGCATGGGGGGCGGGGGAGATACGCAGTATTTT
J: TRBJ2-7; size: .; D: .; V: TRBV5-4; CDR3: CASSSGSGSPVEQYF; DNA: TGTGCCAGCAGTTCGGGGAGTGGGTCACCCGTGGAGCAGTACTTC
J: TRBJ1-1; size: .; D: .; V: TRBV19; CDR3: CASSEQGIGTEAFF; DNA: TGTGCCAGTAGTGAACAGGGAATTGGCACTGAAGCTTTCTTT
J: TRBJ1-1; size: .; D: TRBD1; V: TRBV27; CDR3: CASSPRTGYIPREAFF; DNA: TGTGCCAGCAGTCCACGGACAGGGTATATACCCCGTGAAGCTTTCTTT
J: TRBJ2-5; size: .; D: TRBD1; V: TRBV4-2; CDR3: CASSQDGQGVRETQYF; DNA: TGTGCCAGCAGCCAAGATGGACAGGGTGTACGGGAGACCCAGTACTTC
J: TRBJ1-1; size: .; D: .; V: TRBV1; CDR3: CTSTGQVERSVTEAFF; DNA: TGCACCAGCACCGGACAGGTAGAAAGGAGTGTCACTGAAGCTTTCTTT
J: TRBJ2-1; size: once; D: .; V: TRBV19; CDR3: CASSISTSSEQFF; DNA: TGTGCCAGTAGTATATCGACTAGTAGTGAGCAGTTCTTC
J: TRBJ2-3; size: .; D: .; V: TRBV28; CDR3: CASSGRASNTDTQYF; DNA: TGTGCCAGCAGTGGCAGGGCAAGCAACACAGATACGCAGTATTTT
J: TRBJ2-1; size: .; D: .; V: TRBV4-3; CDR3: CASSQQFTVSYNEQFF; DNA: TGCGCCAGCAGCCAACAGTTTACCGTATCCTACAATGAGCAGTTCTTC
J: TRBJ2-7; size: .; D: .; V: TRBV30; CDR3: CAWMTRGTYEQYF; DNA: TGTGCCTGGATGACGAGGGGGACCTACGAGCAGTACTTC
J: TRBJ2-1; size: .; D: TRBD2; V: TRBV7-2; CDR3: CASSLVPSGANEQFF; DNA: TGTGCCAGCAGCTTAGTACCTAGCGGGGCCAATGAGCAGTTCTTC
J: TRBJ1-3; size: .; D: TRBD1; V: TRBV28; CDR3: CASRLAGGGNTIYF; DNA: TGTGCCAGCAGATTAGCAGGGGGCGGAAACACCATATATTTT
J: TRBJ2-2; size: .; D: TRBD1; V: TRBV29-1; CDR3: CSVEDRGRETGELFF; DNA: TGCAGCGTTGAGGACAGGGGGCGCGAGACCGGGGAGCTGTTTTTT
J: TRBJ2-5; size: .; D: .; V: TRBV4-1; CDR3: CASSQVSGLILEETQYF; DNA: TGCGCCAGCAGCCAAGTTTCTGGCCTGATCTTGGAGGAGACCCAGTACTTC
J: TRBJ2-1; size: .; D: TRBD2; V: TRBV27; CDR3: CASSLMASGGALNEQFF; DNA: TGTGCCAGCAGTTTAATGGCTAGCGGGGGGGCGTTGAATGAGCAGTTCTTC
J: TRBJ1-4; size: .; D: TRBD1; V: TRBV4-1; CDR3: CASSLDRDREHLSDEKLFF; DNA: TGCGCCAGCAGCCTAGACCGGGACAGGGAACATCTAAGTGATGAAAAACTGTTTTTT
J: TRBJ2-1; size: .; D: .; V: TRBV7-9; CDR3: CASSIPDTNNEQFF; DNA: TGTGCCAGCAGCATTCCAGACACCAACAATGAGCAGTTCTTC
J: TRBJ2-7; size: .; D: TRBD1; V: TRBV7-9; CDR3: CASSHRDRPYEQYF; DNA: TGTGCCAGCAGCCACCGGGACAGGCCCTACGAGCAGTACTTC
J: TRBJ1-2; size: .; D: .; V: TRBV2; CDR3: CASSESQQQAYGYTF; DNA: TGTGCCAGCAGTGAGAGCCAACAACAGGCCTATGGCTACACCTTC